The 26 T cell receptor beta chains below were found in one sample sequenced in a study of blood T cells in healthy people across ages. Together with a sample-barcoded 5' primer, a J-beta primer mix was included in a second PCR lasting about 7 to 11 cycles. TCRdb re-analysed the 5' RACE reads in MiXCR, keeping a single row per CDR3 protein. Of roughly 1.7 million distinct CDR3 sequences listed, about 35% are singletons. Source material: blood. Every receptor here comes from a woman aged 25 to 45 in good health.

This clonotype came up once. The chain carries TRBV20-1 and TRBJ2-1; 8 bases match TRBD2. CDR1 is DFQATT, CDR2 SNEGSKA, per germline (reference sequence). Trimming cost V 3 bases and J 5 bases; bases outside gene matches: 6. The CDR3 sequence is 14 residues long. The CDR3 bases are TGCAGTGCTAGGAAGCGGGAGACCCACAATGAGCAGTTCTTC. Amino acids: CSARKRETHNEQFF.

Worth noting for this clonotype: Possible read error: a much larger clone is one base away. The chain has TRBV29-1 and TRBJ2-5; 9 nucleotides align to TRBD2. The J call may be in error: the DNA end matches TRBJ2-7 better. In germline, CDR1 is SQVTM, CDR2 ANQGSEA. The CDR3 covers 16 residues. CDR3 region: CSVEGVMSGRSYEQYF. In DNA, the CDR3 is TGCAGCGTTGAAGGAGTAATGAGCGGGAGGAGCTACGAGCAGTACTTC.

The chain carries TRBV7-9 and TRBJ1-1; D is undetermined. In germline, CDR1 is SEHNR, CDR2 FQNEAQ (reference sequence). V was clipped by 3 bases and J by 0 bases, with 11 bases between them. CDR3 size: 15 residues. The CDR3 sequence is CASSFLAGMNTEAFF. CDR3 DNA: TGTGCCAGCAGCTTCTTAGCAGGAATGAACACTGAAGCTTTCTTT.

This chain joins TRBV6-6 and TRBJ2-7; a possible D gene is TRBD1 (6 bases). Germline-derived CDR1 and CDR2 are MNHNY and SVGAGI (reference sequence). The CDR3 sequence is 12 residues long. V dropped 7 bases and J dropped 7 bases, with 14 bases sitting between them. CDR3 in amino acids: CASTDRTREQYF. The CDR3, as DNA: TGTGCCAGCACCGACAGGACCAGAGAGCAGTACTTC.

Turning to this clonotype: One end of the junction does not line up with germline, which may come from a read error. The chain links TRBV12-3 or TRBV12-4 to TRBJ2-1, with a tentative D call TRBD1 (6 bases). The length of the CDR3 is 16 residues. The CDR3: CASSLFVDSSYSEQFF. The CDR3, as DNA: TGTGCCAGCAGTTTATTTGTGGACAGCTCCTACAGTGAGCAGTTCTTC.

This clonotype was detected only a few times. V usage is TRBV4-1 and J usage is TRBJ2-7; 8 bases are a match to TRBD1. The J call is uncertain, as TRBJ2-5 better fits the DNA end. The CDR3 loop spans 16 amino acids. Germline loops: CDR1 MGHRA, CDR2 YSYEKL. The CDR3 spells CASSHPGQGTGETQYF. CDR3 DNA sequence: TGCGCCAGCAGCCATCCTGGACAGGGTACGGGGGAGACCCAGTACTTC.

Worth noting for this clonotype: One junction end does not reproduce the germline sequence, and a read error may be involved. J is TRBJ2-1 and V is TRBV14; maybe TRBD2 (5 bases). In germline, CDR1 is SGHDN, CDR2 FVKESK. This CDR3 is built from 15 residues. The CDR3 here is CASSQAHEGHKEQFF. DNA for the CDR3: TGTGCCAGCAGCCAAGCTCACGAGGGCCACAAAGAGCAGTTCTTC.

This sequence joins TRBV4-1 and TRBJ2-4, with a weak D call TRBD2 (7 bases). CDR1 is MGHRA and CDR2 is YSYEKL in the germline V gene. The CDR3 covers 14 residues. Trimming took off 1 base at V and 5 bases at J, with 9 bases between the two ends. In DNA, the CDR3 is TGCGCCAGCAGCCAAGTAGGGGGGGAAAACATTCAGTACTTC. Protein sequence: CASSQVGGENIQYF.

The gene calls are TRBV7-8 and TRBJ1-1; 7 bases align to TRBD1. The germline V gene has CDR1 SGHVS and CDR2 FQNEAQ. Trimming took 5 bases from V and 11 from J; bases not matched to a gene: 17. The CDR3 loop spans 15 amino acids. CDR3 DNA: TGTGCCAGCAGCCTAGGGGAAGGGGGCGCCCCTCGGGCTTTCTTT. Translating it yields CASSLGEGGAPRAFF.

The V and J genes are TRBV11-2 and TRBJ2-4; no reliable D call. The V end was cut by 0 bases, the J end by 13 bases, with 19 bases between. The CDR3 runs to 15 residues. Germline V gene data show CDR1 as SGHAT and CDR2 as FQNNGV. CDR3 sequence (DNA): TGTGCCAGCAGCTTAGAAATTCCCATAACCTACGGGCAGTACTTC. It translates to CASSLEIPITYGQYF. The variable domain in full, completed from reference TRBV11-2 and TRBJ2-4, reads EAGVAQSPRYKIIEKRQSVAFWCNPISGHATLYWYQQILGQGPKLLIQFQNNGVVDDSQLPKDRFSAERLKGVDSTLKIQPAKLEDSAVYLCASSLEIPITYGQYFGAGTRLSVL.

This clonotype was counted a few times. This chain links TRBV20-1 with TRBJ1-2; a possible D gene is TRBD1 (6 bases). Trimming cost V 5 bases and J 4 bases, with 11 bases left between them. This CDR3 is 12 amino acids long. Germline V CDR1 and CDR2: DFQATT, SNEGSKA (reference sequence). CDR3 sequence reads: CSAPQGPYGYTF. CDR3 nucleotide sequence: TGCAGTGCTCCACAGGGTCCCTATGGCTACACCTTC.

Only a few counts were recorded for this clonotype. The chain uses TRBV5-5 and TRBJ2-7, with a possible D match to TRBD2 (6 bases). CDR3 length: 13 amino acids. Per the germline V gene, CDR1 is SGHKS and CDR2 is YYEKEE (reference sequence). Deletions cut 3 bases from V and 6 bases from J, with 13 bases between. The CDR3 DNA reads TGTGCCAGCAGCTCGGGACTCCCTATCGAGCAGTACTTC. As protein: CASSSGLPIEQYF.

There are a few counts of this clonotype. The rearrangement uses TRBV4-1 and TRBJ1-2; weak D call: TRBD1 (6 bases). The germline V and J ends were trimmed by 0 bases and 6 bases, with 17 bases remaining between them. Looked up from germline, CDR1 is MGHRA and CDR2 is YSYEKL. The CDR3 is 16 amino acids. In DNA form, the CDR3 reads TGCGCCAGCAGCCAAGAGGCGGGGAAGGGGGTAAATGGCTACACCTTC. Translation: CASSQEAGKGVNGYTF.

The rearrangement joins TRBV30 to TRBJ1-6, with 7 nucleotides matching TRBD1. In germline, CDR1 is GTSNPN, CDR2 SVGIG (reference sequence). V shed 4 bases and J 9 bases; nucleotides not matched to a gene: 12. This CDR3 has 15 amino acids. CDR3 sequence reads: CAWTRGTLDSSPLHF. CDR3 nucleotides: TGTGCCTGGACCAGGGGGACATTAGACAGTTCACCCCTCCACTTT.

The sample holds a few counts of this clonotype. It may be a read error: a sequence one base away is much more abundant. This chain connects TRBV20-1 to TRBJ2-5, with D possibly called TRBD1 or TRBD2 (6 bases each). The CDR3 consists of 13 residues. Germline assignment: CDR1 DFQATT and CDR2 SNEGSKA (reference sequence). The CDR3 DNA reads TGCACCGGGGCAGGTCCGAGGGGGGAGGCCCAGTACTTC. Residues: CTGAGPRGEAQYF.

The CDR3 DNA follows: TGTGCCTTAAAGTCGGGGGCGACCGGATGGAATTCACCCCTCCACTTT. It encodes CALKSGATGWNSPLHF. The chain recombines TRBV6-1 with TRBJ1-6; perhaps TRBD1 as D (6 bases). Looked up from germline, CDR1 is MNHNS and CDR2 is SASEGT. The CDR3 is made up of 16 amino acids. Trimming cost V 11 bases and J 7 bases, with 24 bases left between them.

This clonotype was counted at least ten times. The chain joins TRBV12-3 or TRBV12-4 to TRBJ2-7, with D maybe TRBD1 (7 bases). Trimming removed 5 bases from V and 7 bases from J, with 12 bases in between. The CDR3 is 12 amino acids. The CDR3 loop reads CASSAGGTEQYF. CDR3 sequence (DNA): TGTGCCAGCAGTGCAGGGGGGACTGAGCAGTACTTC.

This clonotype was recorded many times. The chain employs TRBV7-6 and TRBJ2-5, with 9 bases aligning to TRBD1. V lost 3 bases and J lost 6; bases outside the gene matches: 11. Germline CDR1 is SGHVS and CDR2 is FNYEAQ. CDR3 length equals 16 residues. CDR3 sequence reads: CASSLEPGTGLQTQYF. In DNA, the CDR3 is TGTGCCAGCAGCTTGGAACCCGGGACAGGGCTACAGACCCAGTACTTC. Full variable domain (outside the CDR3, taken from reference TRBV7-6 and TRBJ2-5): GAGVSQSPRYKVTKRGQDVALRCDPISGHVSLYWYRQALGQGPEFLTYFNYEAQQDKSGLPNDRFSAERPEGSISTLTIQRTEQRDSAMYRCASSLEPGTGLQTQYFGPGTRLLVL.

At least ten counts were recorded for this clonotype. V is TRBV7-9 and J is TRBJ2-7, with D tentatively TRBD1 or TRBD2 (5 bases each). Trimming took off 5 bases at V and 2 bases at J, with 16 bases between the two ends. In germline, CDR1 is SEHNR, CDR2 FQNEAQ (reference sequence). This CDR3 has 15 residues. This CDR3 is CASSPRGAAAYEQYF. CDR3 coding DNA: TGTGCCAGCAGCCCCCGAGGGGCAGCGGCCTACGAGCAGTACTTC.

Remarks on this clonotype: Compared with germline, one end of the junction differs, possibly owing to a read error. J is TRBJ2-7 and V is TRBV4-1, with TRBD2 as a possible D gene (6 bases). The CDR3 consists of 16 residues. The germline V gene has CDR1 MGHRA and CDR2 YSYEKL. The CDR3 loop is CAGSQVAGTATYEQYF. For the CDR3, the DNA is TGCGCCGGCAGCCAAGTCGCCGGGACTGCTACCTACGAGCAGTACTTC.

The chain uses TRBV6-2 or TRBV6-3 and TRBJ2-7; 8 bases fit TRBD2. The CDR3 loop spans 16 amino acids. V shed 5 bases, J shed 2 bases, and the junction held 11 bases outside the gene matches. Germline V gene data show CDR1 as MNHEY and CDR2 as SVGEGT. The CDR3 DNA follows: TGTGCCAGCAGTCTAACCGCCCGAGCGGGAGCCTACGAGCAGTACTTC. The encoded protein is CASSLTARAGAYEQYF.

The chain carries TRBV27 and TRBJ2-7; D perhaps matches TRBD1 (6 bases). Per germline, CDR1 MNHEY and CDR2 SMNVEV (reference sequence). The CDR3 is 14 residues long. The ends were cut back, 6 bases at V and 2 bases at J, with 14 bases in the middle. CDR3 loop: CASSLTDSPYEQYF. CDR3 bases: TGTGCCAGCAGCCTAACGGACAGTCCCTACGAGCAGTACTTC.

This clonotype was found a few times. The chain links TRBV3-1 to TRBJ2-7; no firm D call. Germline CDR1 LGHDT, CDR2 YNNKEL (reference sequence). The CDR3 runs to 13 residues. V was shortened by 1 base and J by 5 bases, with 9 bases between the two germline ends. The CDR3 sequence: CASSQGVRNEQYF. In nucleotides, the CDR3 is TGTGCCAGCAGCCAAGGAGTTCGTAACGAGCAGTACTTC.

This clonotype was seen at least ten times. This chain joins TRBV29-1 and TRBJ2-7; TRBD1 matches 7 bases. The length of the CDR3 is 14 residues. The trim removed 5 bases at V and 0 bases at J, leaving 7 bases unmatched. Germline CDR1 and CDR2: SQVTM and ANQGSEA. CDR3 DNA: TGCAGCGTTTCCCCCCGGGACAGCTCCTACGAGCAGTACTTC. Translated, it gives CSVSPRDSSYEQYF.

The chain is built from TRBV4-2 and TRBJ2-1; 11 positions match TRBD1. The V gene's germline CDR1 is LGHNA and CDR2 YNFKEQ. The CDR3 has 19 amino acids. V lost 0 bases, J lost 3 bases, and 10 bases stayed unmatched. This CDR3 reads CASSQDLRDRGGLYNEQFF. The DNA for the CDR3 is TGTGCCAGCAGCCAAGATCTCCGGGACAGGGGGGGACTCTACAATGAGCAGTTCTTC.

This clonotype was detected ten times or more. The J gene is TRBJ2-1, the V gene TRBV7-2, with 7 bases that match TRBD1. Germline values: CDR1 SGHTA, CDR2 FQGNSA. V dropped 4 bases and J dropped 5; count of bases not matched to a gene: 8. The CDR3 covers 15 residues. The CDR3 nucleotides are TGTGCCAGCAGCTCCCGAGGGACAGCCAACAATGAGCAGTTCTTC. It yields the protein CASSSRGTANNEQFF.